This TCR beta chain was found in a study of T cells in localized non-small cell lung cancer. Produced via immunoSEQ multiplex PCR; TCRdb's table is partial and in-frame only. The profile covers about 53,000 clones, with 80% to 85% appearing a single time and 15% to 20% taken by the ten largest. The sequencing used peripheral blood mononuclear cells, collected before any cancer treatment. The clonotype comes from a man aged 40 to 70 with stage III lung adenocarcinoma.

In DNA, the CDR3 is TGTGCCAGCAGCTTAGGGGGCCTAGCGGGAGGGCTAGAGACCCAGTACTTC. Protein sequence: CASSLGGLAGGLETQYF. This sequence joins TRBV7-2 and TRBJ2-5, with 12 bases that match TRBD2. CDR3 length: 17 amino acids. Germline V CDR1 and CDR2: SGHTA, FQGNSA. V lost 1 base and J lost 4; bases outside the gene matches: 7.